These 7 T cell receptor beta chains were all obtained from the same sample, sequenced in a study of blood T cell repertoires in COVID-19. Generated by immunoSEQ multiplex PCR, the TCRdb table keeps only in-frame clones and is missing some. The sample records under 250,000 clones, under 85% being singletons. The sequenced sample was PBMCs or T cells enriched from blood (not recorded which). All receptors come from a man aged 60-69 years who had recovered from COVID-19.

The chain links TRBV4-1 to TRBJ2-7; no clear D. Looked up from germline, CDR1 is MGHRA and CDR2 is YSYEKL. The CDR3 has 16 residues. The germline V and J ends were trimmed by 0 bases and 6 bases, with 18 bases remaining between them. In DNA, the CDR3 is TGCGCCAGCAGCCAAGATTTAGAGTCCTTCTTTGGCGAGCAGTACTTC. Translated: CASSQDLESFFGEQYF.

The chain has TRBV2 and TRBJ1-1, with D possibly TRBD1 on 5 matching bases. This CDR3 is built from 13 residues. The V gene's germline CDR1 is SNHLY and CDR2 FYNNEI. V was trimmed by 4 bases and J by 1 base, leaving 7 bases between them. The CDR3 nucleotides read TGTGCCAGCAGTGCCCAGGGGAACACTGAAGCTTTCTTT. As protein: CASSAQGNTEAFF.

The rearrangement uses TRBV11-3 and TRBJ1-4; 8 bases are a match to TRBD1. CDR1 and CDR2 from the germline V gene are SGHNT and YENEEA. The CDR3 totals 15 residues. V was clipped by 4 bases and J by 5 bases; unmatched bases: 6. For the CDR3, the DNA is TGTGCCAGCAGCTCCCGACAGGGGAAGAATGAAAAACTGTTTTTT. It translates to CASSSRQGKNEKLFF.

In this sample, this clone turned up once. The V gene is TRBV7-9, the J gene TRBJ2-1; 8 nucleotides agree with TRBD2. Germline V CDR1 and CDR2: SEHNR, FQNEAQ (reference sequence). The V segment lost 11 bases and the J segment 0 bases; nucleotides outside the gene matches: 12. This CDR3 is 16 amino acids long. The CDR3 region is CAYPLGGVGSYNEQFF. The CDR3, as DNA: TGTGCCTACCCCCTCGGGGGGGTGGGCTCCTACAATGAGCAGTTCTTC.

The gene calls are TRBV15 and TRBJ1-2, with D possibly being TRBD1 (6 bases). The CDR3 extends over 16 amino acids. Germline V lookup: CDR1 LNHNV, CDR2 YYDKDF (reference sequence). V lost 0 bases and J 3 bases, leaving 14 bases between the germline ends. This CDR3 is CATSRDNRASYYGYTF. The CDR3, as DNA: TGTGCCACCAGCAGAGATAACAGGGCTTCATACTATGGCTACACCTTC.

The chain couples TRBV6-5 to TRBJ1-2; possible D gene TRBD1, 5 bases. Trimming stripped 6 bases from V and 4 bases from J, with 12 bases between. CDR1 and CDR2 (germline): MNHEY, SVGAGI. The CDR3 runs 13 residues. CDR3 protein: CASSKDILYGYTF. Here the CDR3 DNA reads TGTGCCAGCAGCAAGGACATACTCTATGGCTACACCTTC.

The V and J genes are TRBV27 and TRBJ1-2; 7 bases match TRBD1. Germline assignment: CDR1 MNHEY and CDR2 SMNVEV (reference sequence). This CDR3 spans 14 amino acids. The trim removed 6 bases at V and 0 bases at J, leaving 4 bases unmatched. CDR3 residues: CASSPRGSNYGYTF. CDR3 sequence (DNA): TGTGCCAGCAGCCCCAGGGGGTCTAACTATGGCTACACCTTC.